Described below is a single T cell receptor beta chain sequence and its context. Its antigen specificity is not known. Qualities for individual bases were not recorded, and no much larger clone is one base off. Library prep was done by 5' RACE. Sequencing instrument: Illumina HiSeq 2000. A universal primer binding site was added through template switching, and the final cDNA carried a unique molecular identifier so that TCR cDNA molecules could be counted accurately. Specific primers in the conserved constant-segment region were used to synthesize first-strand cDNA for TCR alpha and beta chains. To control for contamination, every cDNA library carried two barcodes: a SMART-Mk sample barcode plus Illumina barcodes. TruSeq adapter sequences and Illumina sample barcodes were added in two successive PCR steps. Sequencing of the TCR alpha and beta cDNA libraries was done on the Illumina HiSeq platform using custom primers. Regarding the original processing steps: MiGEC processed the raw reads to extract unique molecular identifiers, while MiXCR was used to determine the CDR3 positions. For each individual, recombination models were inferred using an EM algorithm with the repgenHMM and IGoR tools. The analysis of shared clonotypes was done with the tcR package in R, with sharing normalized by the product of cloneset sizes. Out-of-frame nonproductive sequences were analyzed to study raw recombination free of thymic and clonal selection effects. TCRdb reworked the public reads: Q25 trimming with fastp, MiXCR clone assembly, productive beta chains retained. Each CDR3 protein appears once, grouped with its most common genes and DNA. None of the V and J calls come from the authors' own analysis; TCRdb made them. The sample includes roughly 690,000 distinct CDR3 sequences, with around 5.7% observed a single time. Approximately 1.6% of the sample is held by the ten biggest clonotypes.

Including the terminal cysteine and phenylalanine, the CDR3 comprises 14 residues. Just the 42-base CDR3 DNA is kept, in frame starting at base 1. From the germline V gene, CDR1 is SGHRS and CDR2 is YFSETQ. V is cut by 2 bases and J by 5 bases, and the space between the germline ends is 12 bases. Only healthy Caucasian donors were included. The researchers also sequenced three unrelated adults who were not twins: a male aged 18 to 29, a male aged 50 to 60, and a female aged 50 to 60. Using Miltenyi CD45RO+ enrichment and human naive T-cell isolation kits, memory (CD45RO+) and naive T cells were isolated from PBMC. The sample is drawn from a study of identical twins listed by TCRdb under 2016. At the level of the whole study: To test whether fetal clonotypes persist, this study deep-sequenced TCR alpha and beta repertoires from monozygotic twins, from unrelated adults of various ages, and from cord blood. To rule out contamination, replicate twin experiments were performed at different times with different library preparation protocols.

Results and caveats for the whole study, not just this receptor: Out-of-frame TCR alpha sequences shared between twins showed an excess of low generation-probability sequences compared with coincidental sharing between unrelated individuals. Zero-insertion analyses could be partly confounded by invariant T cells such as MAIT and iNKT, although diverse VJ usage argued against such confounding for most clonotypes. Out-of-frame TCR alpha sharing in monozygotic twins was systematically underestimated by recombination models, whereas sharing between unrelated individuals was in agreement with the recombination models. Conclusions relied on cross-sectional statistical analysis, since the same donors could not be followed over many years. Abundant cord blood beta clonotypes carried fewer insertions; young adult naive repertoires showed a weaker similar trend, while memory repertoires showed none. Excess twin sharing in beta out-of-frame sequences was weaker because fewer shared sequences lowered the signal-to-noise ratio.

This clonotype was obtained from a man younger than 35 in good health. This sequence uses TRBV5-1 and TRBJ2-3; a tentative D match to TRBD2 spans 6 bases. The sample comprised naive T cells sorted from blood. The sample's cell subset or site, from its label and the paper: cells isolated with a human naive T-cell isolation kit. This receptor carries the CDR3 CASSFDFGGDTQYF. The base sequence is TGCGCCAGCAGCTTTGACTTCGGGGGAGATACGCAGTATTTT.